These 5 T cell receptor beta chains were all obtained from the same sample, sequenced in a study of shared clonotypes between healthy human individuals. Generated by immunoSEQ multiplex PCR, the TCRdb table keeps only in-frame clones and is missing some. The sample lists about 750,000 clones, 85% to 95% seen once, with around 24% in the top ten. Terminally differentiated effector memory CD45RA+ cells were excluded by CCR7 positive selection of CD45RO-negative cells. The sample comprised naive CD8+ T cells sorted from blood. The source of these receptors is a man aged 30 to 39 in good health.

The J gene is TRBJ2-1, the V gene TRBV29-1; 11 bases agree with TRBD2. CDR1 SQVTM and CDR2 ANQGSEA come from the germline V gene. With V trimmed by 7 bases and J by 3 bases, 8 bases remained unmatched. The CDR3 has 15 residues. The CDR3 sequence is CSAMGLAVDYNEQFF. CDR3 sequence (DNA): TGCAGCGCCATGGGACTAGCGGTAGACTACAATGAGCAGTTCTTC.

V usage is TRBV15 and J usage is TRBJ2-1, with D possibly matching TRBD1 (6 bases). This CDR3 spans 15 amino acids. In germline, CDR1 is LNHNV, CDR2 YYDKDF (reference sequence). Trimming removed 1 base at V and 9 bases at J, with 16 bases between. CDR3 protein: CATSRGTDPMVEQFF. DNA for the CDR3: TGTGCCACCAGCAGAGGGACAGACCCCATGGTTGAGCAGTTCTTC.

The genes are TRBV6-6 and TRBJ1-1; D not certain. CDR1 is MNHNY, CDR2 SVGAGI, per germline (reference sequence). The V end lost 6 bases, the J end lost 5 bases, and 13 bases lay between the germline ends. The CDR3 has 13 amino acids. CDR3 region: CASSPGRATEAFF. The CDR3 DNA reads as TGTGCCAGCAGCCCTGGGAGGGCAACTGAAGCTTTCTTT.

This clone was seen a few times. The CDR3 region is CASSPQDYGYTF. The CDR3, as DNA: TGTGCCAGCAGCCCGCAGGACTATGGCTACACCTTC. V usage is TRBV14 and J usage is TRBJ1-2; D call uncertain. This CDR3 is 12 amino acids long. Trimming left V 4 bases short and J 3 bases short, with 6 bases between. CDR1 and CDR2 (germline): SGHDN, FVKESK.

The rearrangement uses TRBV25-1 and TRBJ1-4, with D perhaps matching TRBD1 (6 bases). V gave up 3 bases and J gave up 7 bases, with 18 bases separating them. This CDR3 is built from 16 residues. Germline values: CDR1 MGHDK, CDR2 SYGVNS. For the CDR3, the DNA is TGTGCCAGCAGTGAGGGCAGGGGATGGGGTGGTGAAAAACTGTTTTTT. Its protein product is CASSEGRGWGGEKLFF.